This T cell receptor beta chain was identified during a study of T cell repertoires in aging, cancer and after chemotherapy. Study-wide context: Glioblastoma patients receiving temozolomide-based therapy gave paired samples before and after chemotherapy.

By sample fraction, this clonotype is medium-sized. This CDR3 is 15 amino acids long. The V gene end was trimmed by 4 bases and the J gene end by 7 bases; junction bases not matched to a gene: 8. Germline CDR1 and CDR2: SGHNT and YYREEE (reference sequence). TCR beta rearrangements were amplified from peripheral blood genomic DNA. Multiplex touch-down PCR with TRB-A/B primers amplified rearranged V-D-J TRB sequences. TCRdb reprocessed the multiplex PCR reads with MiXCR, giving one entry per CDR3 protein. The table lists around 2,700 distinct CDR3 sequences, under 30% of them singletons. The TCR sequence derives from a human donor with a solid tumor. The chain combines TRBV5-4 with TRBJ1-4; the match to TRBD1 covers 9 bases. The sequenced sample consisted of blood. CDR3 in amino acids: CASSQPGQGSEKLFF. CDR3 sequence (DNA): TGTGCCAGCAGCCAACCGGGACAGGGTAGTGAAAAACTGTTTTTT.